This T cell receptor (beta chain) was profiled in a study of T cell clonality in common variable immunodeficiency. For this clone: The sequenced fragment ends 3 residues before the CDR3 boundary, so the rest is inferred from the germline J gene.

Produced via immunoSEQ multiplex PCR; TCRdb's table is partial and in-frame only. Observed in the sample are 51,000 or so clones, none of them singletons. Trimming removed 9 bases at V and 4 bases at J, with 19 bases between. This CDR3 is built from 15 residues. Per the germline V gene, CDR1 is LNHDA and CDR2 is SQIVND (reference sequence). The clonotype comes from a person aged 18-70 years in good health. The source material was peripheral blood mononuclear cells. The chain links TRBV19 to TRBJ1-5; D is unresolved. The sequenced part of the CDR3 DNA is TGTGCCAGCGGGGAGGTGGGCAGGAGTAATCAGCCC. Protein product: CASGEVGRSNQP. The entire CDR3 protein is CASGEVGRSNQPQHF.